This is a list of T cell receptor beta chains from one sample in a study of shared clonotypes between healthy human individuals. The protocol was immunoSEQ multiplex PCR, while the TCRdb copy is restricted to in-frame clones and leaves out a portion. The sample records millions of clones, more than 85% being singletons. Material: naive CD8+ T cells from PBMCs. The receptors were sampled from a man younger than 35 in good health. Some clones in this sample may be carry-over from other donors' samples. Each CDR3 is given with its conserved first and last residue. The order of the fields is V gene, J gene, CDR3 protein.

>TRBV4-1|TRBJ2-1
CASSQGTSLPGNEQFF
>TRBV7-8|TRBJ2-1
CASSLPGNYNEQFF
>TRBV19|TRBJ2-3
CASSIDREGTDTQYF
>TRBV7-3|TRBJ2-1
CASSLTGGRAGEQFF
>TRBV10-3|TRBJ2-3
CAISPGTGYTDTQYF
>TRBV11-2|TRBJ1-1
CASSLYNRQMNTEAFF
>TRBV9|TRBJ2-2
CASSPTGGGELFF
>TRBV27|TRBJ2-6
CASSWGGSGANVLTF
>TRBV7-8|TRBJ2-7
CASSPVSSGSYEQYF
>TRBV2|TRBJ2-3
CANSPQPGTDTQYF
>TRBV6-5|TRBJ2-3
CASSYSKRQGTDTQYF
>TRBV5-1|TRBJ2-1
CASSPRTGSTYNEQFF
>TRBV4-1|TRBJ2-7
CASSQRTGTLYEQYF
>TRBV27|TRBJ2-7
CASSFGRGYEQYF
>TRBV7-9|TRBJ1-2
CASSQAAFYGYTF
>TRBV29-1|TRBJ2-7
CSVLAGGGRYAYEQYF
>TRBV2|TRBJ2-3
CASKVPQGNPGTDTQYF
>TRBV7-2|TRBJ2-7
CASSFGLAGEYEQYF
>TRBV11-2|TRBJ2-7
CASSSQETYEQYF
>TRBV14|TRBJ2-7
CASSQEDRFYEQYF
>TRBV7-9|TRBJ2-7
CASSFGDYEQYF
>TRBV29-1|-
CSVRGQSYEQYF
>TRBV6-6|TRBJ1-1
CASSYSTPTEAFF
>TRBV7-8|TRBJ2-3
CASSLRGGQGTDTQYF
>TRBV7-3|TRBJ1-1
CASSLDGLEAFF
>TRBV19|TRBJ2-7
CASSNLAGGPTYEQYF
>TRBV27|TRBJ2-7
CASSPRGAGLYEQYF
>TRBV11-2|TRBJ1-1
CASSLVAWTEAFF
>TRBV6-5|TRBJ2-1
CASSYGAGGLNEQFF
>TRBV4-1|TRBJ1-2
CASSQGHQTFNYGYTF
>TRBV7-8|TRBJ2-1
CASSLGGSFNEQFF
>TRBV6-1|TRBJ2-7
CASRANEQYF
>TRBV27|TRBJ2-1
CASSPSGGLLSLEQFF
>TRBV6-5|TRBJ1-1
CASSYSRSAHTEAFF
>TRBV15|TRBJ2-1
CASAAGGEDNEQFF
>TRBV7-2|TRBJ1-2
CASSPPESPHGYTF
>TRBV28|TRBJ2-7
CASSVEDIYEQYF
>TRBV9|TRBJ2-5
CASSVNTGGGETQYF
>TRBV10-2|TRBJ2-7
CASRETGVAYEQYF
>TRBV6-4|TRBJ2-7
CASSSDRGHEQYF
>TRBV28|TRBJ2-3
CASHPLEGNPHTDTQYF
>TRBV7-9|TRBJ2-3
CASSSNRLAKGESQYF
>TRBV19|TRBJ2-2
CASSIQGLTNTGELFF
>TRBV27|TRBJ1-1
CASRILTGSTEAFF